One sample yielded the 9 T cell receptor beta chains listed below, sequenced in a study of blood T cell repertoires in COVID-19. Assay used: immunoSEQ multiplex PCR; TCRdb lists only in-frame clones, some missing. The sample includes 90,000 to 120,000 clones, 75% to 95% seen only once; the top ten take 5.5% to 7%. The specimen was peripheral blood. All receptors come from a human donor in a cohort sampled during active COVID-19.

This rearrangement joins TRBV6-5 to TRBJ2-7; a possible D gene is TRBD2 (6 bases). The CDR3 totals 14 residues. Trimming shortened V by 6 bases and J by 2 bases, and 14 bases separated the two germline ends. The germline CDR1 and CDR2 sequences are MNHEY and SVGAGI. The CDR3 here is CASSLQSGPYEQYF. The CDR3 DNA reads TGTGCCAGCAGCCTTCAAAGCGGGCCCTACGAGCAGTACTTC.

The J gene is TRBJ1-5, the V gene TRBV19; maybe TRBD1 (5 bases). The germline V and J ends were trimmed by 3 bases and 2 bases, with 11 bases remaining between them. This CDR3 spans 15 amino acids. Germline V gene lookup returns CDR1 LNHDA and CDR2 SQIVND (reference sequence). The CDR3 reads CASSISGGGNQPQHF. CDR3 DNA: TGTGCCAGTAGTATCTCCGGGGGGGGCAATCAGCCCCAGCATTTT.

The CDR3 here is CASSSWTGGSNYGYTF. In nucleotides, the CDR3 is TGTGCCAGCAGCTCCTGGACAGGGGGGTCGAACTATGGCTACACCTTC. J is TRBJ1-2 and V is TRBV5-5; 10 bases agree with TRBD1. Germline CDR1 reads SGHKS; CDR2 reads YYEKEE (reference sequence). This CDR3 has 16 amino acids. The V gene end was trimmed by 3 bases and the J gene end by 2 bases; junction bases not matched to a gene: 7.

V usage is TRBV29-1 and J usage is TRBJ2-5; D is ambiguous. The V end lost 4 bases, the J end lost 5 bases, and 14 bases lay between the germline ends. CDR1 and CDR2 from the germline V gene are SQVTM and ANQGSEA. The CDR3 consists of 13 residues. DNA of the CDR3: TGCAGCGTTGTATCATCCTACGGGGAGACCCAGTACTTC. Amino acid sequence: CSVVSSYGETQYF.

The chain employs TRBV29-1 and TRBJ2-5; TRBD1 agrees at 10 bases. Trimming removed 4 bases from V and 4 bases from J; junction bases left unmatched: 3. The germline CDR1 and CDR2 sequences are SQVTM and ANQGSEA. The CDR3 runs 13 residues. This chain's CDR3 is CSVAGDRGETQYF. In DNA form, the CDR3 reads TGCAGCGTTGCCGGGGACAGGGGAGAGACCCAGTACTTC.

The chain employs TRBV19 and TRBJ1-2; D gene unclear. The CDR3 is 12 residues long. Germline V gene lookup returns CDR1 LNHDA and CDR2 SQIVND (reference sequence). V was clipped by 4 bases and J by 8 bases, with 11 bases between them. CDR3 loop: CASSTPRGGYTF. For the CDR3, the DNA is TGTGCCAGTAGTACACCCCGGGGAGGCTACACCTTC.

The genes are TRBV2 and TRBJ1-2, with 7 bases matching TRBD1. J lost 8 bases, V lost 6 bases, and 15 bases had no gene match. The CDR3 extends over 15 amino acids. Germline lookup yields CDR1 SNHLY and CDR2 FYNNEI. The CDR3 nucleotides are TGTGCCAGCAGGCGAACCTCGGGGACAGCGAGAGGCTACACCTTC. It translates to CASRRTSGTARGYTF.

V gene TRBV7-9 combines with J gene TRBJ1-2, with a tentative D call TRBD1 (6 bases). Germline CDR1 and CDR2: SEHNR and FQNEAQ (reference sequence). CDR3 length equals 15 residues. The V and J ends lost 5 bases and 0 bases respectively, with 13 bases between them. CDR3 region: CASSPGGRSNYGYTF. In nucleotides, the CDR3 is TGTGCCAGCAGCCCGGGGGGCAGATCTAACTATGGCTACACCTTC.

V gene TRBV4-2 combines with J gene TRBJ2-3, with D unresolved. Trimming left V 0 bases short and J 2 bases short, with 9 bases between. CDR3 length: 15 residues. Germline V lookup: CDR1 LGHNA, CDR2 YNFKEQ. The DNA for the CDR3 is TGTGCCAGCAGCCAAGAGGTACGCGCCACAGATACGCAGTATTTT. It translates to CASSQEVRATDTQYF.